This T cell receptor (beta chain) is from a study of blood T cell repertoires in COVID-19. Looked up from germline, CDR1 is SNHLY and CDR2 is FYNNEI. CDR3 size: 15 residues. The trim removed 4 bases at V and 6 bases at J, leaving 7 bases unmatched. This clone was picked up one time. Assay used: immunoSEQ multiplex PCR; TCRdb lists only in-frame clones, some missing. The sample shows 30,000 to 35,000 clones, around 80% of them seen only once. The sample comprised peripheral blood. This receptor was identified in a man older than 75 with active or convalescent COVID-19. This chain joins TRBV2 and TRBJ2-2; the match to TRBD2 covers 8 bases. CDR3 nucleotide sequence: TGTGCCAGCAGTGTCAGCGGGAGTGGATCCGGGGAGCTGTTTTTT. Amino acid sequence: CASSVSGSGSGELFF.